The clone carrying this T cell receptor (beta chain) has at least ten counts. Its antigen is currently unknown. One entry per CDR3 protein, called by TCRdb with MiXCR from the 5' RACE reads. Counted here are approximately 42,000 distinct CDR3 sequences, roughly 11% occurring once; the ten biggest clones make up around 1.4%. This sample was included in a study of CD8 T cells in ankylosing spondylitis. Study results and limitations: Seemingly characteristic of ankylosing spondylitis blood was a TCR beta motif consisting of about 8 highly homologous variants. Matched ankylosing spondylitis synovial fluid reportedly showed significant enrichment of disease-linked clones. Existing reports had already noted some motif variants in reactive arthritis synovial fluid and blood.

The receptor was derived from a male donor with ankylosing spondylitis or in good health (not recorded which). Sequences were obtained from blood, either unsorted or a sorted T cell fraction (not recorded which).

This chain's CDR3 is CASSLKVDRPYEQYF. The CDR3 DNA follows: TGCGCCAGCAGCTTAAAGGTGGATAGGCCCTACGAGCAGTACTTC. This chain uses TRBV5-1 with TRBJ2-7, with D uncertain. V gave up 2 bases and J gave up 2 bases, with 14 bases separating them. CDR1 is SGHRS, CDR2 YFSETQ, per germline. There are 15 residues in the CDR3.